This TCR beta chain was profiled in a study of cytomegalovirus exposure and HLA in healthy donors. Germline CDR1 and CDR2: MNHEY and SMNVEV (reference sequence). The CDR3 spans 13 residues. V lost 3 bases and J 1 base, leaving 5 bases between the germline ends. PCR involved 60 Vbeta and 13 Jbeta primers. Clones were sequenced by immunoSEQ multiplex PCR, and TCRdb holds only the in-frame ones, with some missing. Of 100,000 or so clones listed, under 85% are singletons. This TCR derives from a middle-aged man in good health and CMV-seronegative. The specimen was PBMCs. The chain combines TRBV27 with TRBJ2-3; D is unresolved. The CDR3 region has the DNA TGTGCCAGCAGTTTCTCTCGCACAGATACGCAGTATTTT. Encoded protein: CASSFSRTDTQYF.